The clone carrying this T cell receptor (beta chain) occurred many times. Its target is unknown. An end of the junction differs from the germline gene, which may be a read error. The sequenced template was RNA, covering the TCR beta CDR3 region. A first-round RT-PCR used HTBI primers, followed by a second-round multiplex PCR. In TCRdb, the multiplex PCR reads were re-called with MiXCR into one record per CDR3 protein. This repertoire shows roughly 420,000 distinct CDR3 sequences, around 21% found once; its top ten account for approximately 3.2%. Sampling over 8 ml of fresh peripheral blood provided the PBMCs. The data belong to a study of Graves' ophthalmopathy and Graves' hyperthyroidism. Across the whole study: Peripheral blood collection took place at initial diagnosis, before any treatment.

Study-wide results and caveats: Blood samples also showed most expanded thyroid clonotypes exceeding 0.001 frequency.

The CDR3 has 13 residues. Germline V gene lookup returns CDR1 MNHNS and CDR2 SASEGT. V usage is TRBV6-1 and J usage is TRBJ1-1, with TRBD1 as a possible D gene (6 bases). Sequences were obtained from peripheral blood. The sequence was obtained from a woman aged 18-35 years with stable Graves' hyperthyroidism. CDR3 bases: TGTGCCAGCAGTGAAGCAGGGGGACAAGACAGGCTCTTT. Encoded protein: CASSEAGGQDRLF.